A single sample is the source of the 19 T cell receptor beta chains below, sequenced in a study of regulatory T cells in long-lasting Graves disease. As to time point: newly diagnosed GD, antithyroid drugs for less than 3 months. RNA extracted from PBMCs served as the sequencing template. Building of the TCR beta libraries involved iRepertoire HTBI primers and Arm-PCR of CDR3 regions. Using its own MiXCR run on the multiplex PCR reads, TCRdb lists one record per CDR3 protein. This table has about 420,000 distinct CDR3 sequences, 16% appearing once. This sample was also put to use in a study of T cells in Graves' hyperthyroidism and ophthalmopathy.

The starting material was peripheral blood mononuclear cells (PBMCs), obtained at new diagnosis, from a patient treated with antithyroid drugs. These receptors all stem from a young woman with Graves disease.

The chain recombines TRBV27 with TRBJ1-5; D unclear. Germline CDR1 MNHEY, CDR2 SMNVEV (reference sequence). V lost 6 bases, J lost 5 bases, and 11 bases lay in between. This CDR3 region has 13 residues. The CDR3 nucleotides are TGTGCCAGCAGGCATTTGGGCGATCAGCCCCAGCATTTT. This gives the protein CASRHLGDQPQHF.

This clonotype was seen repeatedly, ten times or more. V usage is TRBV11-3 and J usage is TRBJ1-1; D possibly corresponds to TRBD1 (5 bases). V was pared by 6 bases and J by 10 bases, with 15 bases between. The CDR3 has 12 residues. Germline V lookup: CDR1 SGHNT, CDR2 YENEEA. Here the CDR3 DNA reads TGTGCCAGCAGACAAGACAGAACAGGAGCTTTCTTT. This translates into CASRQDRTGAFF.

This rearrangement joins TRBV6-1 to TRBJ1-3, with D hard to call. The V end lost 7 bases, the J end lost 0 bases, and 13 bases lay between the germline ends. CDR1 and CDR2 (germline): MNHNS, SASEGT. This CDR3 region has 15 residues. CDR3 in amino acids: CASTTSRYSGNTIYF. The CDR3 DNA follows: TGTGCCAGCACCACCAGCCGCTACTCTGGAAACACCATATATTTT.

This clonotype was detected ten times or more. The chain employs TRBV6-2 or TRBV6-3 and TRBJ2-1, with D unclear. CDR3 length: 15 residues. CDR1 MNHEY and CDR2 SVGEGT come from the germline V gene. V was cut by 4 bases and J by 6 bases, with 16 bases left in between. In nucleotides, the CDR3 is TGTGCCAGCAGTTCCCCGCCGGCAGGACGCAATGAGCAGTTCTTC. It specifies CASSSPPAGRNEQFF.

In its sample, this clonotype was seen many times. The V and J genes are TRBV20-1 and TRBJ2-1; the D is unclear. Trimming removed 1 base at V and 2 bases at J, with 12 bases between. Germline CDR1 reads DFQATT; CDR2 reads SNEGSKA (reference sequence). There are 15 residues in the CDR3. The CDR3 DNA reads TGCAGTGCTAGAGTCCCTGTGGGTGCCTACAATGAGCAGTTCTTC. Protein: CSARVPVGAYNEQFF.

This clonotype was recorded a few times. CDR3 sequence reads: CASRGWYEQYF. The DNA of the CDR3 is TGTGCCAGCAGGGGCTGGTACGAGCAGTACTTC. This sequence joins TRBV11-2 and TRBJ2-7; D gene ambiguous. Germline V gene sequence: CDR1 SGHAT, CDR2 FQNNGV. This CDR3 comprises 11 residues. V was shortened by 6 bases and J by 4 bases, with 7 bases between the two germline ends.

This clonotype was seen more than once but under ten times. This CDR3 reads CATSDSPNGWNEQFF. In DNA, the CDR3 is TGTGCCACCAGTGATTCCCCCAACGGCTGGAATGAGCAGTTCTTC. This chain uses TRBV24-1 with TRBJ2-1; D ambiguous. Trimming cost V 2 bases and J 7 bases, with 14 bases left between them. This CDR3 contains 15 residues. The germline gives CDR1 KGHDR, CDR2 SFDVKD.

V gene TRBV9 combines with J gene TRBJ2-3; D is perhaps TRBD2 (5 bases). The CDR3 is made up of 15 amino acids. Germline CDR1 SGDLS, CDR2 YYNGEE. V gave up 1 base and J gave up 0 bases, with 9 bases separating them. The DNA of the CDR3 is TGTGCCAGCAGCGTAACGCTAGCTAGCACAGATACGCAGTATTTT. Translated: CASSVTLASTDTQYF.

The chain is built from TRBV28 and TRBJ2-7; no definite D call. Between the trimmed V and J ends, which lost 7 bases and 3 bases, there was a span of 13 bases. The CDR3 spans 13 residues. Germline V gene sequence: CDR1 MDHEN, CDR2 SYDVKM. As DNA, the CDR3 is TGTGCCAGCACCTCCGGTCATGGCTACGAGCAGTACTTC. Translating it yields CASTSGHGYEQYF.

Comments on this clonotype: The germline gene is not matched at one end of the junction; a read error may be the cause. V and J are TRBV4-3 and TRBJ2-2; D gene ambiguous. CDR1 is LGHNA, CDR2 YSLEER, per germline. CDR3 size: 14 residues. The DNA for the CDR3 is TGCGCCTGCAGCCAGCCGGGTCGCACCGGGGAGCTGTTTTTT. This codes for CACSQPGRTGELFF.

The chain uses TRBV5-1 and TRBJ2-1, with 15 bases that match TRBD2. The CDR3 sequence is 21 residues long. Trimming took 4 bases from V and 0 from J; bases not matched to a gene: 14. CDR1 and CDR2 from the germline V gene are SGHRS and YFSETQ. The CDR3 sequence: CASSTKLPGLAGGSSYNEQFF. Here the CDR3 DNA reads TGCGCCAGCAGCACGAAATTACCGGGACTAGCGGGGGGAAGCTCCTACAATGAGCAGTTCTTC.

This clonotype was seen a handful of times. The V and J genes are TRBV7-6 and TRBJ1-1; D remains ambiguous. The CDR3 contains 13 residues. V dropped 0 bases and J dropped 7 bases, with 9 bases sitting between them. Germline assignment: CDR1 SGHVS and CDR2 FNYEAQ. CDR3 sequence reads: CASSLALSSEAFF. CDR3 nucleotide sequence: TGTGCCAGCAGCTTAGCGCTATCAAGTGAAGCTTTCTTT.

The table lists this clonotype with many counts. The gene calls are TRBV18 and TRBJ1-2; maybe TRBD1 (5 bases). CDR1 and CDR2 (germline): KGHSH, LQKENI. This CDR3 comprises 15 residues. Trimming took off 2 bases at V and 0 bases at J, with 10 bases between the two ends. CDR3 amino acids: CASSPGGQANYGYTF. The CDR3 DNA is TGTGCCAGCTCACCAGGCGGACAAGCTAACTATGGCTACACCTTC. The complete variable domain, with remaining parts taken from reference TRBV18 and TRBJ1-2, reads NAGVMQNPRHLVRRRGQEARLRCSPMKGHSHVYWYRQLPEEGLKFMVYLQKENIIDESGMPKERFSAEFPKEGPSILRIQQVVRGDSAAYFCASSPGGQANYGYTFGSGTRLTVV.

This clonotype was detected ten times or more. The chain has TRBV7-2 and TRBJ1-1; D is uncertain. The germline CDR1 and CDR2 sequences are SGHTA and FQGNSA. The CDR3 is made up of 13 amino acids. The germline V and J ends were trimmed by 1 base and 1 base, with 4 bases remaining between them. In DNA form, the CDR3 reads TGTGCCAGCAGCTTAGACAAGAACACTGAAGCTTTCTTT. This encodes CASSLDKNTEAFF.

This clonotype has only a few counts. The chain is built from TRBV6-2 or TRBV6-3 and TRBJ2-1; 11 positions agree with TRBD2. V lost 6 bases to trimming and J lost 1 base; unmatched junction nucleotides: 8. The CDR3 runs 17 residues. Germline CDR1 reads MNHEY; CDR2 reads SVGEGT. The CDR3 nucleotides read TGTGCCAGCAGCCTGACTAGCGGGATGGGGTCCTACAATGAGCAGTTCTTC. This sequence encodes CASSLTSGMGSYNEQFF.

Only one count was recorded for this clonotype. This sequence joins TRBV30 and TRBJ1-2, with no clear D. CDR3 length: 11 residues. V was pared by 5 bases and J by 0 bases, with 4 bases between. Germline V gene sequence: CDR1 GTSNPN, CDR2 SVGIG (reference sequence). The CDR3 loop reads CAWSANYGYTF. The CDR3 DNA sequence: TGTGCCTGGTCAGCTAACTATGGCTACACCTTC.

This clonotype was seen at least ten times. The chain recombines TRBV7-9 with TRBJ2-5, with TRBD1 identical over 8 bases. The V segment lost 10 bases and the J segment 5 bases; nucleotides outside the gene matches: 9. This CDR3 has 13 residues. The germline V gene encodes CDR1 SEHNR and CDR2 FQNEAQ (reference sequence). Here the CDR3 reads CAIMQGASETQYF. CDR3 DNA: TGTGCCATCATGCAGGGGGCCTCGGAGACCCAGTACTTC.

Many counts were recorded for this clonotype. In DNA, the CDR3 is TGTGCCAGCAGGCTAGCGGGAGGAGGGGAGACCCAGTACTTC. This gives the protein CASRLAGGGETQYF. The chain is built from TRBV6-1 and TRBJ2-5; 11 nucleotides align to TRBD2. Looked up from germline, CDR1 is MNHNS and CDR2 is SASEGT. The CDR3 is 14 amino acids. Trimming cost V 6 bases and J 5 bases; bases outside gene matches: 5.

This clonotype was counted only a few times. The chain recombines TRBV7-8 with TRBJ1-1; D gene unclear. CDR1 SGHVS and CDR2 FQNEAQ come from the germline V gene. This CDR3 comprises 15 residues. The V end was cut by 5 bases, the J end by 4 bases, with 17 bases between. As DNA, the CDR3 is TGTGCCAGCAGCCCCGCTGGGAGATTGGGCACTGAAGCTTTCTTT. It codes for CASSPAGRLGTEAFF.